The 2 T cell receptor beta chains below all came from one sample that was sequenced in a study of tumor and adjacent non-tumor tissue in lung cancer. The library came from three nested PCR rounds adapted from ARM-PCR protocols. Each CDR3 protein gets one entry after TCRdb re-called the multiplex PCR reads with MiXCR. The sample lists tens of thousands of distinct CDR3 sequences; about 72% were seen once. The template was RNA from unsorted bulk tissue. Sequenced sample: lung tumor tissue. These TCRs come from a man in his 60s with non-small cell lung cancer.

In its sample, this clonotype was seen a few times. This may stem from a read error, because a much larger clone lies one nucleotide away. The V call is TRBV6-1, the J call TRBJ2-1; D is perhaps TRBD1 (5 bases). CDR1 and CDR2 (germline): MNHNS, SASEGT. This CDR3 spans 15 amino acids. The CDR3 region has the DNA TGTGTCAGCAGGGAAGGACGGGCACGGTACAATGAGCAGTTCTTC. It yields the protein CVSREGRARYNEQFF.

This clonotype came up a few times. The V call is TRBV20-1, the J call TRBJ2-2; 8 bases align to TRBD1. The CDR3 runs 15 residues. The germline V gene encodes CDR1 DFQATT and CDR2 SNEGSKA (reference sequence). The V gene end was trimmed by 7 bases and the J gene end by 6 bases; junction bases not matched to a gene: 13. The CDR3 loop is CSVPGQESSAGELFF. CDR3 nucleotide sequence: TGCAGTGTCCCGGGACAGGAATCTTCCGCCGGGGAGCTGTTTTTT.